This TCR beta chain was captured in a study of early T cells in non-severe SARS-CoV-2 infection. Study-level information: Chains were unpaired, as sequencing was done on bulk RNA from unsorted whole blood.

Researchers tagged individual cDNA molecules with unique molecular identifiers. TCRdb reprocessed the 5' RACE reads with MiXCR, giving one entry per CDR3 protein. Found here are about 46,000 distinct CDR3 sequences, approximately 5.1% of them singletons; the top ten hold approximately 5.4%. This clonotype was picked up many times. Its antigen is undetermined. Study-wide results and limits: Comparison of clonotypes with VDJdb favored anti-spike CD8 responses while missing private and CD4 specificities.

The CDR3 runs to 13 residues. The V gene's germline CDR1 is KGHSH and CDR2 LQKENI. V lost 3 bases to trimming and J lost 6 bases, with 11 bases between them. This sequence was found in an adult who was a healthcare worker with PCR-confirmed SARS-CoV-2 infection or an uninfected control (not recorded which). The material sequenced was whole blood, taken at baseline. This chain uses TRBV18 with TRBJ1-2; D call uncertain. The CDR3 nucleotides are TGTGCCAGCTCACCGAGGCAAAGCGATGGCTACACCTTC. Its protein is CASSPRQSDGYTF.